This is a list of T cell receptor beta chains from one sample in a study of blood T cell repertoires in COVID-19. Here immunoSEQ multiplex PCR was the method, and the copy in TCRdb shows in-frame clones only, minus some. This table has 80,000 to 95,000 clones, around 90% appearing once. Sequencing was done on a sample of peripheral blood. Every receptor here comes from a human donor with active COVID-19. The donor label of this sample is uncertain. Both conserved end residues are part of each CDR3. The order of the fields is CDR3 DNA, CDR3 protein, V gene, clone size, D gene, J gene. The D gene is left open where the match is weak. Not every row has a clone size; where given, it reads once, few, many or a size class.

TGTGCCAGCATTAACCGAACTAGCGGGGGGGGAGATACGCAGTATTTT | CASINRTSGGGDTQYF | TRBV3-1/TRBV3-2 | . | TRBD2 | TRBJ2-3
TGCGCCAGCAGCCCATGGACCGGACAGTCCACAGATACGCAGTATTTT | CASSPWTGQSTDTQYF | TRBV4-3 | . | . | TRBJ2-3
TGTGCCAGTAGTATAGATCGGGGGAGCACAGATACGCAGTATTTT | CASSIDRGSTDTQYF | TRBV19 | . | . | TRBJ2-3
TGTGCCAGCAGCTTAGAGACCCAGGGAGGGAACGGGGAGCTGTTTTTT | CASSLETQGGNGELFF | TRBV7-3 | . | TRBD2 | TRBJ2-2
TGTGCCAGCAGTGAAGCGCCCCAGGGGGCAGTCTATGGCTACACCTTC | CASSEAPQGAVYGYTF | TRBV2 | . | TRBD1 | TRBJ1-2
TGCAGTGCTAGTCTTACAGGGCGAGCCTACGAGCAGTACTTC | CSASLTGRAYEQYF | TRBV20-1 | . | . | TRBJ2-7
TGCGCCAGCAGCCCAGAGGTGGGGCTATCCGTTGAAAAACTGTTTTTT | CASSPEVGLSVEKLFF | TRBV5-1 | once | . | TRBJ1-4
TGTGCCAGCAGCTTGGACAGGGCACAAGAGACCCAGTACTTC | CASSLDRAQETQYF | TRBV5-4 | . | . | TRBJ2-5
TGTGCCAGCAGTTTAGAGGGCATCAACACTGAAGCTTTCTTT | CASSLEGINTEAFF | TRBV28 | . | . | TRBJ1-1
TGTGCCAGCAGCCCTAGGATGCAAGAGACCCAGTACTTC | CASSPRMQETQYF | TRBV7-6 | . | . | TRBJ2-5
TGTGCCAGCAGCCAGGGACAGTTAAAGACCTACGAGCAGTACTTC | CASSQGQLKTYEQYF | TRBV14 | . | TRBD1 | TRBJ2-7
TGTGCCAGCTCACCCACACGAAGGACAGGGTCAAACTATGGCTACACCTTC | CASSPTRRTGSNYGYTF | TRBV18 | . | TRBD1 | TRBJ1-2
TGCGCCAGTACGGGACAGGGGGCCTCTGAAGCTTTCTTT | CASTGQGASEAFF | TRBV5-1 | . | TRBD1 | TRBJ1-1
TGTGCCAGCAGCTTCCGCGGGGGCTACGAGCAGTACTTC | CASSFRGGYEQYF | TRBV7-2 | . | TRBD2 | TRBJ2-7
TGTGCCAGCAGCCACCTTTTGCGGGGGTGGAATGAGCAGTTCTTC | CASSHLLRGWNEQFF | TRBV3-1/TRBV3-2 | . | TRBD2 | TRBJ2-1
TGTGCCAGCAGGACCCACAGGATGCTGACATATGGCTACACCTTC | CASRTHRMLTYGYTF | TRBV6-5 | . | . | TRBJ1-2
TGTGCCAGCAAGCGGACTCTAGCGGGGGCAGATACGCAGTATTTT | CASKRTLAGADTQYF | TRBV2 | . | TRBD2 | TRBJ2-3
TGTGCCAGCAGCTTAGGTCACTCGACAGATACGCAGTATTTT | CASSLGHSTDTQYF | TRBV7-3 | . | . | TRBJ2-3
TGTGCCAGCAGCTCAGCGGTGGCCAAAAACATTCAGTACTTC | CASSSAVAKNIQYF | TRBV11-2 | . | . | TRBJ2-4
TGTGCCAGTAGTGTGGGACAGGGGGCCCCCGGGGAGCTGTTTTTT | CASSVGQGAPGELFF | TRBV19 | . | TRBD1 | TRBJ2-2
TGTGCCAGCTCACCCGGGACTCCTAGTACCAAAAACATTCAGTACTTC | CASSPGTPSTKNIQYF | TRBV18 | . | . | TRBJ2-4
TGTGCCACCAGTGATTCAAGCGGGGCTGAGCAGTACTTC | CATSDSSGAEQYF | TRBV24-1 | . | TRBD2 | TRBJ2-7
TGTGCCAGCAGCACGGGAGGGGGCACGAGATATGGCTACACCTTC | CASSTGGGTRYGYTF | TRBV13 | . | TRBD1 | TRBJ1-2
TGTGCCAGCAGCTCCGGAGAGGGCTTGGACTATGGCTACACCTTC | CASSSGEGLDYGYTF | TRBV7-9 | few | . | TRBJ1-2
TGCGCCAGCAGCTGGGACACTAACTATGGCTACACCTTC | CASSWDTNYGYTF | TRBV5-1 | . | . | TRBJ1-2
TGTGCCAGCAGCCCCTCTATACCTTACAGGGGCAACTATGGCTACACCTTC | CASSPSIPYRGNYGYTF | TRBV7-2 | once | TRBD1 | TRBJ1-2
TGTGCCAGCAGTGCCGGGACAAGACCGAGATTCTATGGCTACACCTTC | CASSAGTRPRFYGYTF | TRBV6-1 | few | . | TRBJ1-2
TGTGCCAGCAGCCCAGGGACAGGGGTGAACACTGAAGCTTTCTTT | CASSPGTGVNTEAFF | TRBV9 | . | TRBD1 | TRBJ1-1
TGTGCCAGCAGAAGAAGTAACAGGGGTAACTATGGCTACACCTTC | CASRRSNRGNYGYTF | TRBV2 | few | TRBD1 | TRBJ1-2
TGTGCCAGCAGTGGGGGACTAGCGGGGGCCTACGAGCAGTACTTC | CASSGGLAGAYEQYF | TRBV28 | . | TRBD2 | TRBJ2-7
TGTGCCAGCAGCTTCGGGGGACAGGGTTCTGGAAACACCATATATTTT | CASSFGGQGSGNTIYF | TRBV5-4 | . | TRBD1 | TRBJ1-3
TGTGCCAGCAACCCGACAGGGGCCTACGAGCAGTACTTC | CASNPTGAYEQYF | TRBV27 | . | TRBD1 | TRBJ2-7
TGCAGTGCTAGTGGGGAGGGCATACAAGAGACCCAGTACTTC | CSASGEGIQETQYF | TRBV20-1 | . | TRBD2 | TRBJ2-5
TGTGCCAGCAGCAGGGGGACAACTTTGGCTGGAAACACCATATATTTT | CASSRGTTLAGNTIYF | TRBV7-2 | . | . | TRBJ1-3
TGTGCCAGCAGTTACGGACAGTCTGGCAACGAGCAGTACTTC | CASSYGQSGNEQYF | TRBV6-5 | . | . | TRBJ2-7
TGCGCCAGCAGCTTGAACACAGGCTCCTACGAGCAGTACTTC | CASSLNTGSYEQYF | TRBV5-1 | . | . | TRBJ2-7
TGTGCCAGCTCACCCAAGTCAGTGACCCAGTACTTC | CASSPKSVTQYF | TRBV18 | . | . | TRBJ2-5
TGCGCCAGCAGCTTGAGAGGCCGGCCAGGGGGTAGCTACGAGCAGTACTTC | CASSLRGRPGGSYEQYF | TRBV5-1 | . | TRBD1 | TRBJ2-7
TGTGCCAGCAGCTTAGATGGGCCCGGGGGCAATCAGCCCCAGCATTTT | CASSLDGPGGNQPQHF | TRBV11-3 | . | . | TRBJ1-5
TGTGCCAGCAGTTCCGTATACGAGCAGTACTTC | CASSSVYEQYF | TRBV12-3/TRBV12-4 | once | . | TRBJ2-7
TGTGCCAGCAGTTCGACTAGCAAGGACGAGCAGTTCTTC | CASSSTSKDEQFF | TRBV28 | once | TRBD2 | TRBJ2-1
TGTGCCAGCAGCCAAGATAGGGCCGGGAGGGAGCAGTACTTC | CASSQDRAGREQYF | TRBV4-2 | few | TRBD2 | TRBJ2-7
TGCGCCAGCAGCTTTCTCGCGGGGGAAGAGACCCAGTACTTC | CASSFLAGEETQYF | TRBV5-1 | . | TRBD2 | TRBJ2-5
TGTGCCAGCTCGCCGTATTACAGGGCGGGGGACACTGAAGCTTTCTTT | CASSPYYRAGDTEAFF | TRBV18 | . | . | TRBJ1-1
TGTGCCAGCAGCCCACTTGGGGGGGCCCGAGGTGGCTACGAGCAGTACTTC | CASSPLGGARGGYEQYF | TRBV5-5 | . | . | TRBJ2-7
TGTGCCAGCAGCCAAGTGGAGGGCCTTAATGGCTACACCTTC | CASSQVEGLNGYTF | TRBV3-1/TRBV3-2 | . | . | TRBJ1-2
TGCGCCAGCACCATTAGCGGGGGGTCGGGGAATGAGCAGTTCTTC | CASTISGGSGNEQFF | TRBV5-1 | . | TRBD2 | TRBJ2-1
TGTGCCAGCCGGCCAAGAGGAGTGAATCCTGAAGCTTTCTTT | CASRPRGVNPEAFF | TRBV19 | . | . | TRBJ1-1
TGTGCCAGCAGTTTAAAACTCTGGGAGCAGTACTTC | CASSLKLWEQYF | TRBV12-3/TRBV12-4 | . | . | TRBJ2-7
TGTGCCAGCAGTTACTTGGGGACAGGGGGCTACGAGCAGTACTTC | CASSYLGTGGYEQYF | TRBV6-2/TRBV6-3 | . | TRBD1 | TRBJ2-7
TGTGCCAGCAGCCAAGATTTTTCAGGGGCGAGGGAGCAGTACTTC | CASSQDFSGAREQYF | TRBV3-1/TRBV3-2 | . | . | TRBJ2-7
TGTGCCAGCAGCCCCTTTAGCAGGGGGCAGGATGAGCAGTTCTTC | CASSPFSRGQDEQFF | TRBV5-4 | . | TRBD1 | TRBJ2-1
TGTGCCAGCAGCTTAGCGGGACAGGGAGGTGAAAAACTGTTTTTT | CASSLAGQGGEKLFF | TRBV7-2 | . | TRBD1 | TRBJ1-4
TGCGCCAGCAGCACGACCGGACAGGGGGTCATCGGTGAAGCTTTCTTT | CASSTTGQGVIGEAFF | TRBV5-1 | . | TRBD1 | TRBJ1-1
TGTGCCAGCACCCCCACGCGGGGGGCGGGAGAAAAACTGTTTTTT | CASTPTRGAGEKLFF | TRBV5-8 | . | . | TRBJ1-4
TGTGCCAGCAGTTCTAGCGAGGGAACCTCCTACGAGCAGTACTTC | CASSSSEGTSYEQYF | TRBV28 | . | . | TRBJ2-7
TGTGCCAGTAGTATAGTTCCGACTAGCGGCACAGATACGCAGTATTTT | CASSIVPTSGTDTQYF | TRBV19 | . | TRBD2 | TRBJ2-3